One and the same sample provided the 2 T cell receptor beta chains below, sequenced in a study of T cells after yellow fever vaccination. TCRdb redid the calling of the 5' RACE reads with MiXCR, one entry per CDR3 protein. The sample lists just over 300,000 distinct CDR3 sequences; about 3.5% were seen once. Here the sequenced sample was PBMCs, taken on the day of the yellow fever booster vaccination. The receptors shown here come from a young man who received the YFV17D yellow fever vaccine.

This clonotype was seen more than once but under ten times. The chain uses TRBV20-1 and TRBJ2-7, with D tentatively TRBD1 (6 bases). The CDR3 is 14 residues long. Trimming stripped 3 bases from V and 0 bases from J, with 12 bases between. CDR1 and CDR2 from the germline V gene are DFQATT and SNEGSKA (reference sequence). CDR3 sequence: CSASRQGHSYEQYF. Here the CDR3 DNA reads TGCAGTGCTAGTCGTCAGGGACACTCCTACGAGCAGTACTTC.

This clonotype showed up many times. CDR3 nucleotide sequence: TGCAGCGTCGGTCGTGGCGTGGAGACCCAGTACTTC. This encodes CSVGRGVETQYF. The V call is TRBV29-1, the J call TRBJ2-5; D not certain. CDR1 is SQVTM and CDR2 is ANQGSEA in the germline V gene. The CDR3 is 12 residues long. V was shortened by 6 bases and J by 5 bases, with 13 bases between the two germline ends.